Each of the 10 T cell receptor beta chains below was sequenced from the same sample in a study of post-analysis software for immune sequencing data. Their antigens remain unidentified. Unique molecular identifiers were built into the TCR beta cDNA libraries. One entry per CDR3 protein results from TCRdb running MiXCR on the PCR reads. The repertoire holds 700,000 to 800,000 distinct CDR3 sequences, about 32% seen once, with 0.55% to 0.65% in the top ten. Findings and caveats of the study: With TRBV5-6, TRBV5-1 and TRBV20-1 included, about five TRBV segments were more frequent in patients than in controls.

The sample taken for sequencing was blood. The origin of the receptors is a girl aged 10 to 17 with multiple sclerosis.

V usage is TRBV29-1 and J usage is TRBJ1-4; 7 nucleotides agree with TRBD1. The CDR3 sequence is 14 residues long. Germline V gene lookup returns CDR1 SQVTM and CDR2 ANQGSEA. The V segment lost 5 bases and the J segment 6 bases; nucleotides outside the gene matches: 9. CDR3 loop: CSVPGQANDEKLFF. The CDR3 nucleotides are TGCAGCGTTCCCGGACAGGCGAATGATGAAAAACTGTTTTTT.

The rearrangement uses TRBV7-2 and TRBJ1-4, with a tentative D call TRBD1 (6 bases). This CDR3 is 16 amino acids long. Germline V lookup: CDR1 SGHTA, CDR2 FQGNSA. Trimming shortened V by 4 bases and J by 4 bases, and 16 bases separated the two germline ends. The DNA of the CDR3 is TGTGCCAGCAGCTCTCAAGGGTTGGGACATAATGAAAAACTGTTTTTT. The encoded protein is CASSSQGLGHNEKLFF.

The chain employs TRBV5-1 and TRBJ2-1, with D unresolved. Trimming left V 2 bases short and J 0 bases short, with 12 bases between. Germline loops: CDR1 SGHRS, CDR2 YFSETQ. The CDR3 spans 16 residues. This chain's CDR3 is CASSFSSLSSYNEQFF. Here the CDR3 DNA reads TGCGCCAGCAGCTTCAGCTCCCTTAGCTCCTACAATGAGCAGTTCTTC.

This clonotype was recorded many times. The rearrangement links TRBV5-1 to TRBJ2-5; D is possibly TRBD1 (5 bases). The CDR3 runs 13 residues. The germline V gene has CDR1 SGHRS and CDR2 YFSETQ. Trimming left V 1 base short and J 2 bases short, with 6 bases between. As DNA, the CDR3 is TGCGCCAGCAGCTTGTCAGGGCAAGAGACCCAGTACTTC. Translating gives CASSLSGQETQYF.

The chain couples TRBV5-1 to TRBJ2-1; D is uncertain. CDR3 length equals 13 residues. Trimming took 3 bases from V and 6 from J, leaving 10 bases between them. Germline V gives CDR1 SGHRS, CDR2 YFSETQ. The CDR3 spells CASSSEWSNEQFF. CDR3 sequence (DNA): TGCGCCAGCAGCTCCGAGTGGTCCAATGAGCAGTTCTTC.

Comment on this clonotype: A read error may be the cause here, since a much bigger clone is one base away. The CDR3 DNA reads as TGCGCCAGCAGCTGCGCAGGGAGGCACAATGAGCAGTTCTTC. As protein: CASSCAGRHNEQFF. The chain has TRBV5-1 and TRBJ2-1; D may be TRBD2 (6 bases). The CDR3 spans 14 residues. Germline CDR1 is SGHRS and CDR2 is YFSETQ. Trimming stripped 3 bases from V and 5 bases from J, with 12 bases between.

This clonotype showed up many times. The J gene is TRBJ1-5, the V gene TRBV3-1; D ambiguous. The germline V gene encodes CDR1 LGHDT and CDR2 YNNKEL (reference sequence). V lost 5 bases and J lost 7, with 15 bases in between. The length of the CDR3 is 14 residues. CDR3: CASSLGRVGQPQHF. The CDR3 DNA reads TGTGCCAGCAGCTTAGGTCGGGTAGGCCAGCCCCAGCATTTT.

The CDR3: CAGQISSPSSYNEQFF. In DNA form, the CDR3 reads TGTGCCGGCCAAATCTCATCACCGAGCTCCTACAATGAGCAGTTCTTC. The chain couples TRBV27 to TRBJ2-1; D gene uncertain. This CDR3 is built from 16 residues. CDR1 is MNHEY and CDR2 is SMNVEV in the germline V gene (reference sequence). V dropped 11 bases and J dropped 0 bases, with 20 bases sitting between them.

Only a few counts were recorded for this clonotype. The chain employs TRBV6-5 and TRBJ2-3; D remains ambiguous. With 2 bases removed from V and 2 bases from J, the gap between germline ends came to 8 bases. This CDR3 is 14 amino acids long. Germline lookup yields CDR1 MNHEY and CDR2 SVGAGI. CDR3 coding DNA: TGTGCCAGCAGTTACGGTCAGGACACAGATACGCAGTATTTT. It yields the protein CASSYGQDTDTQYF.

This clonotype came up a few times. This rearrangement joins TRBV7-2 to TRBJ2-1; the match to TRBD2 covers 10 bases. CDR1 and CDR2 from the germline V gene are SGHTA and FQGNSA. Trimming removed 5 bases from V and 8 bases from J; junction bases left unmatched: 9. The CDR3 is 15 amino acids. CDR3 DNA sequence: TGTGCCAGCAGCGGGGGGCTAGCGGGAGTGCATGAGCAGTTCTTC. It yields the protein CASSGGLAGVHEQFF.